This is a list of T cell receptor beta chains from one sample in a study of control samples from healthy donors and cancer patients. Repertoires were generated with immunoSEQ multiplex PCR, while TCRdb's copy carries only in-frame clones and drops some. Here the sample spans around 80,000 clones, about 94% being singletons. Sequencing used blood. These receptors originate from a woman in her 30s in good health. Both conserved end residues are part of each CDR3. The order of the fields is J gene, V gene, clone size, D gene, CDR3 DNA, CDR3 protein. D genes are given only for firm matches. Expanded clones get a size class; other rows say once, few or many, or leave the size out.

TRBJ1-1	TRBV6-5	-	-	TGTGCCAGCAGGCCCGGGGCCAGGAACACTGAAGCTTTCTTT	CASRPGARNTEAFF
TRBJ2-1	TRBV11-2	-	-	TGTGCCAGCAGCTCCCAGTCCTACAATGAGCAGTTCTTC	CASSSQSYNEQFF
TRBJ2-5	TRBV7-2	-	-	TGTGCCAGCAGCGCGGAACAGGCCTCCTGGGGGACCCAGTACTTC	CASSAEQASWGTQYF
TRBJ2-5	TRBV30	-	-	TGTGCCTGGAGTGTTTCAGAGACCCAGTACTTC	CAWSVSETQYF
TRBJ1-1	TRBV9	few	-	TGTGCCAGCAGCGTAGCGGGGGGTATGACTGAAGCTTTCTTT	CASSVAGGMTEAFF
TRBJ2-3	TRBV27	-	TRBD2	TGTGCCAGCAGTTTATCCTCGGGACTAGCGGGGGGCCGAAGAGATACGCAGTATTTT	CASSLSSGLAGGRRDTQYF
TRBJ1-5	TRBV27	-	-	TGTGCCAGCAGCCCACTGCAGGGGAATCAGCCCCAGCATTTT	CASSPLQGNQPQHF
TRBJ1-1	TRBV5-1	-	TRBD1	TGCGCCAGCAGCTTGTTACAGGGGAGCACTGAAGCTTTCTTT	CASSLLQGSTEAFF
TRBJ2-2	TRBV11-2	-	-	TGTGCCAGCGATAACACCGGGGAGCTGTTTTTT	CASDNTGELFF
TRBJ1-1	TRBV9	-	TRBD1	TGTGCCAGCAGCGTAGGGGACAGGGAGGTAGCTTTCTTT	CASSVGDREVAFF
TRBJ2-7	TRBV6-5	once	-	TGTGCCAGCAGTTACAAGAGGGCCTACGAGCAGTACTTC	CASSYKRAYEQYF
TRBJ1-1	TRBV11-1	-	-	TGTGCCAGCAGCCTATATGACACTGAAGCTTTCTTT	CASSLYDTEAFF
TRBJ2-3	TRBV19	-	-	TGTGCCAGTAGTTTGGTGGGGACTGAGACTAGCACAGATACGCAGTATTTT	CASSLVGTETSTDTQYF
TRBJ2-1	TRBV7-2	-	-	TGTGCCAGCAGCTTAAAGAGGAACAATGAGCAGTTCTTC	CASSLKRNNEQFF
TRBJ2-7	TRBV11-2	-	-	TGTGCCAGCAGCTTATATGAGGGTTACGAGCAGTACTTC	CASSLYEGYEQYF
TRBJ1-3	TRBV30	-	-	TGTGCCTGGAGAGACAGCTCTGGAAACACCATATATTTT	CAWRDSSGNTIYF
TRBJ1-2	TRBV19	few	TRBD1	TGTGCCAGTAGCCGGGACAGTAACTATGGCTACACCTTC	CASSRDSNYGYTF
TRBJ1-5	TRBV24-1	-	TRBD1	TGTGCCGCCAGTGATAGGGGGACAGGGGAGTTTCAGCCCCAGCATTTT	CAASDRGTGEFQPQHF
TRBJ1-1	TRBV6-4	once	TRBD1	TGTGCCAGCAGTCCCCCGGGACAGGGGGAATTAATGAACACTGAAGCTTTCTTT	CASSPPGQGELMNTEAFF
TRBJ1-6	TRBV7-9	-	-	TGTGCCTCGGGCCAGGGGCGCAAGGTTAATTCACCCCTCCACTTT	CASGQGRKVNSPLHF
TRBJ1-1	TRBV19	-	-	TGTGCCAGTAGTATTAATGCGATTAATGAAGCTTTCTTT	CASSINAINEAFF
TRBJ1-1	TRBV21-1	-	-	TGTGCCAGCAGCTCACAGGGGTGCACTGAAGCTTTCTTT	CASSSQGCTEAFF
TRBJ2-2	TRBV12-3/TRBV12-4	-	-	TGTGCCAGCATTTCCTTTTCCGGGGAGCTGTTTTTT	CASISFSGELFF
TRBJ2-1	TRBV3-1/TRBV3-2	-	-	TGTGCCAGCAGCCGCGTGGGCGACGAGCAGTTCTTC	CASSRVGDEQFF
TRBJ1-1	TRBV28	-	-	TGTGCCAGCAGCAGAAATTTCGAAGCTTTCTTT	CASSRNFEAFF
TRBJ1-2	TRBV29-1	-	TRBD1	TGCAGCGTTGAAGAATGGACAGGGGGCGACTATGGCTACACCTTC	CSVEEWTGGDYGYTF
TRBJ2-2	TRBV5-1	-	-	TGCGCCAGCCGCGTTGGTTCCGGGGAGCTGTTTTTT	CASRVGSGELFF
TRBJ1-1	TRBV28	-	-	TGTGCCACCACCTCAACAGGGTTCACTGAAGCTTTCTTT	CATTSTGFTEAFF
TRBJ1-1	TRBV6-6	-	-	TGTGCCAGCAGTTACTCGGGGCGTTGGAACACTGAAGCTTTCTTT	CASSYSGRWNTEAFF
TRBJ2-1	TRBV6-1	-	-	TGTGCCAGCAGTGAGGAGAGCCCAGGCACGGGGTACAATGAGCAGTTCTTC	CASSEESPGTGYNEQFF
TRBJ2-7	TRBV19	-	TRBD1	TGTGCCACCCGGGACAGTAGCACCTACGAGCAGTACTTC	CATRDSSTYEQYF
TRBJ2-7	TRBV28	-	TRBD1	TGTGCCAGCAGTTCCGGGACAGGGTCCTACGAGCAGTACTTC	CASSSGTGSYEQYF
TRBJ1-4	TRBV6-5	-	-	TGTGCCAGCAGTTACGGGAGGGTTGAAAAACTGTTTTTT	CASSYGRVEKLFF
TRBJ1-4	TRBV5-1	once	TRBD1	TGCGCCAGCAGCTTCCAGGGGGGACTTGGGGAAAAACTGTTTTTT	CASSFQGGLGEKLFF
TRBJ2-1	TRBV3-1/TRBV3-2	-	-	TGTGCCAGCAGCCAAGACGGGGGCCCATACAATGAGCAGTTCTTC	CASSQDGGPYNEQFF
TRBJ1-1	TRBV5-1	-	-	TGCGCCAGCCGGGGGGAGGCGGCTGAAGCTTTCTTT	CASRGEAAEAFF
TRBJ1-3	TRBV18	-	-	TGTGCCAGCTCACCATCAGGTAGTGGAAACACCATATATTTT	CASSPSGSGNTIYF
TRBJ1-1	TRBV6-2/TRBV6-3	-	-	TGTGCCAGCAGTTACTCGGCAGTGGTTAGTGAAGCTTTCTTT	CASSYSAVVSEAFF
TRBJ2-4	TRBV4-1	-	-	TGCGCCAGCAGCCTTACCCTAGCCAAAAACATTCAGTACTTC	CASSLTLAKNIQYF
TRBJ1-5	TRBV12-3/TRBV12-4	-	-	TGTGCCAGCAGTTTACAGATCAATCAGCCCCAGCATTTT	CASSLQINQPQHF
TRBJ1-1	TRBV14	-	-	TGTGCCAGCAGCCAGGACTTTAACACTGAAGCTTTCTTT	CASSQDFNTEAFF
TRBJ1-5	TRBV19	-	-	TGTGCCACCGCAAAATCAGGCCAGCCCCAGCATTTT	CATAKSGQPQHF
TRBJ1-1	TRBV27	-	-	TGTGCCAGCAGCACCCATCCGGCGTACACTGAAGCTTTCTTT	CASSTHPAYTEAFF
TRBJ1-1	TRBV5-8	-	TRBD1	TGTGCCAGCAGAAAAACAGGGGTAACTGAAGCTTTCTTT	CASRKTGVTEAFF
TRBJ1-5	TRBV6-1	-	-	TGTGCCAGCAGTGACCTAGGCAATCAGCCCCAGCATTTT	CASSDLGNQPQHF
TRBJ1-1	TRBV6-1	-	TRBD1	TGTGCCGGCAGTGAGGACAGGGGGCGCTTGGGGACGAACACTGAAGCTTTCTTT	CAGSEDRGRLGTNTEAFF
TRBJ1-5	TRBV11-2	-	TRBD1	TGTGCCAGCAGCATGGACAGGAATCAGCCCCAGCATTTT	CASSMDRNQPQHF
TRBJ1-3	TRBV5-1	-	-	TGCGCCAGCAGCACGGACCCCGACAGCTCTGGAAACACCATATATTTT	CASSTDPDSSGNTIYF
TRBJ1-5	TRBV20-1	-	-	TGTGGACGTAATCAGCCCCAGCATTTT	CGRNQPQHF
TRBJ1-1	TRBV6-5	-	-	TGTGCCAGCAGTTTGAGGCGGGGGCTGACTGAAGCTTTCTTT	CASSLRRGLTEAFF
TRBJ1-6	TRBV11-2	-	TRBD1	TGTGCCAGCAGCGAACGGACAGGGATCGGCGGTTCACCCCTCCACTTT	CASSERTGIGGSPLHF
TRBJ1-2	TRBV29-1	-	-	TGCAGCGTTGAAGACAGAACACACTATGGCTACACCTTC	CSVEDRTHYGYTF
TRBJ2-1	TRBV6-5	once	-	TGTGCCAGCAGTCAGATGGGGACCGCTGGAAATGAGCAGTTCTTC	CASSQMGTAGNEQFF
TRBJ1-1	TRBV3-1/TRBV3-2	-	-	TGTGCCAGCATGAGAAACACTGAAGCTTTCTTT	CASMRNTEAFF